This T cell receptor beta chain was documented in a study of shared clonotypes between healthy human individuals (TCRdb year 2020). At the level of the whole study: The cohort comprised a couple of women and a few men aged 18 to 49 years. For each donor, three plates each were used for CD4 naive and CD4 memory, two plates were used for CD8 naive, and one plate was used for CD8 memory. The study deeply sequenced blood TCR repertoires of roughly five healthy adults to estimate repertoire size and the extent of clonotype sharing between individuals. To increase sequencing depth and limit assay-specific biases, TCR repertoire library preparation and sequencing were carried out by different laboratories using diverse techniques. Between about 0.94 and 8.9 billion PBMCs per donor were obtained by leukapheresis.

The cysteine opens and the phenylalanine closes a CDR3 of 13 amino acids. The DNA shown is the 39-base CDR3, in frame from base 1. Trimming takes 2 bases from V and 0 bases from J, and the germline ends sit 4 bases apart. CDR1 and CDR2 are drawn from the germline V gene (reference sequence): MNHEY, SMNVEV. Donors were healthy HIV-negative adults with no recently reported acute infections or vaccinations. Every donor was a Caucasian adult residing in Nashville, Tennessee, USA. CD4+ T cells were enriched through magnetic negative selection, after which naive cells were positively selected on CD45RA and the remaining negative fraction served as the memory subset. After blood collection by leukapheresis, PBMCs were isolated using Ficoll-Histopaque density gradient centrifugation and then cryopreserved in the vapor phase of liquid nitrogen. Purity and quantity of every magnetically sorted T cell population were checked by analytical flow cytometry. From each sorted fraction, genomic DNA was isolated and quantified by UV absorbance on a Nanodrop 2000c.

Paper-wide results and their limitations: Sharing across a few donors was observed for roughly 5% of naive CD4, around 3.5% of naive CD8, over 2% of memory CD4, and about 0.4% of memory CD8 clonotypes. Naive subsets generally had larger estimated clonotype richness than memory subsets did. Compared with non-shared clonotypes, the clonotypes found in all four sorted-subset donors had higher generation probabilities. The small number of donors limited the genetic and exposure-history diversity represented. Based on pairwise subsampling, the degree of clonotype sharing among donors was expected to be affected by sequencing depth. Even with the large sequencing depth, rarefaction of the sorted-subset datasets indicated that sequencing was incomplete. Only blood was sampled, and tissue TCR repertoires likely differ from those in blood.

This clone was detected many times. It has no known antigen specificity. Qualities for individual bases were not recorded, and no much larger clone is one base off. In the same sample, other DNA sequences code for this CDR3. Using the deep immunoSEQ assay, multiplex PCR amplified TCR CDR3 regions from genomic DNA. Extracted genomic DNA from each cell subset was distributed evenly across all wells of several immunoSEQ 96-well plates, and each plate was treated as a replicate. For sorted subsets, each replicate PCR was loaded with 200 ng genomic DNA, equivalent to 30,000 or so T cell genomes. Purified libraries were measured with a Qubit 3.0 fluorometer, size-checked on a Bioanalyzer 2100, and measured again with the KAPA Library Quantification kit. Every immunoSEQ 96-well plate was sequenced on a separate single-read 150-cycle Illumina NextSeq 550 flow cell. Concerning the study's data processing: Because only junctional sequences without quality scores were contained in the immunoSEQ output, filtering matching that applied to full-length reads could not be performed. To assign V/J genes and CDR3, sequences were annotated using PyIR, a Python wrapper for IgBLAST v1.9, with IMGT germline references. Reads were removed for weak V/J assignments (E-value above 1e-6), missing CDR3, stop codons, out-of-frame junctions, or ambiguous translated residues. A V3J clonotype was defined by an identical inferred V gene, J gene, and CDR3 amino acid sequence. To compute the percentage overlap between repertoires, the number of shared unique clonotypes was divided by the size of the smaller repertoire. Richness of each repertoire was evaluated using RTK rarefaction, the Chao1 estimator, and Recon v2.1 estimates of unobserved clonotypes. Generation probabilities were computed with OLGA for all TCRbeta clonotypes obtained by the gDNA method from several donors. Entries here come from immuneACCESS through TCRdb and include only in-frame sequences with V and J called. Some clones fail to appear in such tables; in the studies checked, an unresolved V gene covers under half of the shortfall, and the cause of the remainder is unknown. That table gives V, J and clone size, and the DNA gave D and trimming. The sample table records 950,000 to 1,200,000 clones; 70% to 80% of these occur just once. Together, the top ten hold approximately 0.95% of the sample.

The clonotype comes from a young man in good health. Some clones in this sample may be carry-over from other donors' samples. Input material: memory CD4+ T cells from PBMCs. The meaning of the sample's cell subset or site label: CD45RA-negative fraction. The rearranged segments are TRBV27 and TRBJ1-1; the D gene assignment is ambiguous. The CDR3 protein is CASSLNMNTEAFF. Read as DNA, the sequence is TGTGCCAGCAGTTTAAACATGAACACTGAAGCTTTCTTT.